A selection of T cell receptor beta chains follows, all from one sample in a study of monozygotic twins with inflammatory bowel disease. TCRdb processed the 5' RACE reads again and assigns one entry to each CDR3 protein, with no DNA. The table lists roughly 160,000 distinct CDR3 sequences. The sequencing input was blood. The source is a human donor with ulcerative colitis or Crohn's disease, or a healthy co-twin of an affected twin (not recorded which). The CDR3 runs from the conserved cysteine through the conserved F or W.

V gene	J gene	CDR3 protein
TRBV15	TRBJ1-2	CATSREPDRVNYGYTF
TRBV12-3/TRBV12-4	TRBJ1-4	CASSNQGTNEKLFF
TRBV6-1	TRBJ1-4	CASSFLGRTEKLFF
TRBV6-2/TRBV6-3	TRBJ1-2	CASKWDRGYYGYTF
TRBV18	TRBJ2-1	CASSPPLRGRALNEQFF
TRBV20-1	TRBJ1-1	CSARNLLSGYTEAFF
TRBV2	TRBJ2-5	CASKVGVQETQYF
TRBV5-4	TRBJ2-7	CASSGDRALAYEQYF
TRBV5-4	TRBJ1-1	CASSLKGGTEAFF
TRBV7-2	TRBJ1-5	CASSLGQYYSNQPQHF
TRBV6-2/TRBV6-3	TRBJ1-1	CASSSEGPIPMNTEAFF
TRBV2	TRBJ2-4	CASSPRAGKNMQYF
TRBV29-1	TRBJ1-1	CSVAHGGSNTEAFF
TRBV20-1	TRBJ2-1	CSARPPGLAGGRQFF
TRBV5-1	TRBJ2-2	CASSRDRQNTGELFF
TRBV9	TRBJ2-1	CASSIYSGRTSSYNEQFF
TRBV5-6	TRBJ2-3	CASSPGLVSIDTQYF
TRBV5-1	TRBJ2-7	CASSVGTGYEQYF
TRBV4-1	TRBJ2-1	CASSQPTLAGGGYEQFF
TRBV10-3	TRBJ1-1	CAIGSANTEAFF
TRBV6-1	TRBJ1-2	CASSEYHRLNYGYTF
TRBV18	TRBJ2-2	CASSPGATGELFF
TRBV21-1	TRBJ2-1	CASSTLSGSHNEQFF
TRBV12-3/TRBV12-4	TRBJ1-4	CASSTGVSREKLFF
TRBV5-1	TRBJ2-1	CASSLSLAASYNEQFF
TRBV5-1	TRBJ1-1	CASSPGTEGNTEAFF
TRBV5-4	TRBJ2-7	CASSWGGARTYEQYF
TRBV5-1	TRBJ2-1	CASSPGGGLGNEQFF
TRBV29-1	TRBJ2-1	CSVEDSLAGGYNEQFF
TRBV28	TRBJ1-2	CGALGREKEYNYGYTF
TRBV2	TRBJ2-5	CANQLELAGSGAQYF
TRBV20-1	TRBJ2-1	CSAGSYNEQFF
TRBV6-2/TRBV6-3	TRBJ2-6	CASRFAGANVLTF
TRBV11-2	TRBJ1-1	CASSSKGPKWDTEAFF
TRBV7-2	TRBJ2-1	CASSLTLNEQFF
TRBV5-6	TRBJ2-1	CASSLGGRYNEQFF
TRBV19	TRBJ2-6	CASTPGTAGANVLTF
TRBV7-8	TRBJ2-1	CASTNLGSGGPSSYNEQFF
TRBV19	TRBJ1-3	CASRWPSGNTIYF
TRBV15	TRBJ2-3	CATSTSSGRARTDTQYF
TRBV2	TRBJ2-3	CASSRLASTDTQCF
TRBV12-5	TRBJ1-1	CASGLSPKAFF
TRBV12-3/TRBV12-4	TRBJ2-1	CASSLKTRAFEQFF
TRBV5-4	TRBJ1-2	CASSSTDSNYGYTF
TRBV19	TRBJ2-7	CASSILVGYEQYF
TRBV10-3	TRBJ1-5	CAISGQGNQPQHF
TRBV9	TRBJ2-1	CASSVGTGAGDEQFF
TRBV28	TRBJ2-7	CASSTTVEASSYEQYF
TRBV25-1	TRBJ2-3	CASSEWGGGTDTQYF
TRBV2	TRBJ2-7	CASSEPFQTARYEQYF